The 21 T cell receptor beta chains presented below share a single source sample, sequenced in a study of cytomegalovirus exposure and HLA in healthy donors. The PCR used 60 Vbeta and 13 Jbeta primers. Assay: immunoSEQ multiplex PCR; the TCRdb copy retains only in-frame clones and omits some. Here the sample table reports around 130,000 clones. The sample consisted of PBMCs. These receptors all stem from a woman aged 40 to 55 in good health and CMV-seronegative.

The chain recombines TRBV7-3 with TRBJ1-1, with D maybe TRBD1 (6 bases). Germline loops: CDR1 SGHTA, CDR2 FQGTGA. Trimming removed 5 bases from V and 5 bases from J, with 15 bases in between. This CDR3 is 14 amino acids long. CDR3 nucleotide sequence: TGTGCCAGCAGCGCCCAGGGGAAGAGGACTGAAGCTTTCTTT. Translating it yields CASSAQGKRTEAFF.

The chain recombines TRBV7-2 with TRBJ1-5; possible D gene TRBD1, 6 bases. V dropped 3 bases and J dropped 5 bases, with 14 bases sitting between them. The germline gives CDR1 SGHTA, CDR2 FQGNSA. The CDR3 has 15 amino acids. The CDR3 DNA reads as TGTGCCAGCAGCTTGGAATCAGGGGCGGATCAGCCCCAGCATTTT. Residues: CASSLESGADQPQHF.

V gene TRBV15 combines with J gene TRBJ2-7; 7 positions match TRBD2. The CDR3 length is 13 residues. The V and J ends lost 6 bases and 4 bases, in that order; junction bases with no gene match: 6. The germline V gene encodes CDR1 LNHNV and CDR2 YYDKDF (reference sequence). CDR3 in amino acids: CATSPAGRYEQYF. CDR3 nucleotides: TGTGCCACCAGTCCAGCGGGGAGGTACGAGCAGTACTTC.

The CDR3 sequence: CASSQGSYQETQYF. The CDR3 region has the DNA TGTGCCAGCAGCCAGGGGAGTTACCAAGAGACCCAGTACTTC. The chain recombines TRBV7-3 with TRBJ2-5, with D maybe TRBD1 (6 bases). Germline V CDR1 and CDR2: SGHTA, FQGTGA. With 5 bases removed from V and 0 bases from J, the gap between germline ends came to 10 bases. The length of the CDR3 is 14 residues.

This CDR3 reads CASSAQRGRGGTGELFF. Written as DNA, the CDR3 is TGTGCCAGCAGCGCGCAGCGGGGACGGGGGGGAACCGGGGAGCTGTTTTTT. V is TRBV9 and J is TRBJ2-2; 8 bases line up with TRBD2. Germline lookup yields CDR1 SGDLS and CDR2 YYNGEE. The CDR3 runs to 17 residues. Unmatched junction bases numbered 12, after V lost 3 bases and J lost 5 bases.

CDR3 coding DNA: TGTGCCAGCTCGACAGGGATCAGGGAGAGTGGCGGCTACACCTTC. Translation: CASSTGIRESGGYTF. The chain employs TRBV28 and TRBJ1-2; 7 bases map to TRBD1. The length of the CDR3 is 15 residues. In germline, CDR1 is MDHEN, CDR2 SYDVKM. Trimming removed 8 bases from V and 8 bases from J; junction bases left unmatched: 17.

The chain combines TRBV5-1 with TRBJ1-2, with TRBD1 identical over 7 bases. Germline V gene lookup returns CDR1 SGHRS and CDR2 YFSETQ. There are 16 residues in the CDR3. V lost 2 bases to trimming and J lost 4 bases; unmatched junction nucleotides: 11. The CDR3 DNA reads as TGCGCCAGCAGCTTAGAGTCCCAGGGGGGCGGCTATGGCTACACCTTC. This sequence encodes CASSLESQGGGYGYTF.

V is TRBV11-3 and J is TRBJ2-3; D perhaps matches TRBD1 (6 bases). Looked up from germline, CDR1 is SGHNT and CDR2 is YENEEA. Trimming removed 4 bases at V and 3 bases at J, with 11 bases between. CDR3 length: 14 amino acids. The CDR3 region is CASSSSRGTDTQYF. CDR3 sequence (DNA): TGTGCCAGCAGCTCCAGCAGGGGAACAGATACGCAGTATTTT.

V gene TRBV2 combines with J gene TRBJ2-5; 10 bases agree with TRBD1. With V trimmed by 7 bases and J by 7 bases, 9 bases remained unmatched. CDR1 is SNHLY, CDR2 FYNNEI, per germline. The CDR3 is made up of 14 amino acids. The CDR3 region has the DNA TGTGCCAGCACCTCGGGACAGGGGAGTGGGACCCAGTACTTC. Protein product: CASTSGQGSGTQYF.

The V gene is TRBV10-3, the J gene TRBJ2-1; D not certain. The germline V gene encodes CDR1 ENHRY and CDR2 SYGVKD. This CDR3 has 15 amino acids. Trimming removed 0 bases from V and 3 bases from J, with 9 bases in between. CDR3 sequence reads: CAISESRTDYNEQFF. CDR3 bases: TGTGCCATCAGTGAGTCGAGAACAGACTACAATGAGCAGTTCTTC.

This sequence joins TRBV28 and TRBJ1-4; D is uncertain. The CDR3 length is 13 residues. The germline V gene has CDR1 MDHEN and CDR2 SYDVKM. Trimming pared 3 bases from V and 4 bases from J, leaving 6 bases between. CDR3 sequence: CASSFSFNEKLFF. For the CDR3, the DNA is TGTGCCAGCAGTTTCTCCTTTAATGAAAAACTGTTTTTT.

The chain couples TRBV10-3 to TRBJ2-7, with 7 bases that match TRBD1. In germline, CDR1 is ENHRY, CDR2 SYGVKD. With 10 bases clipped from V and 4 bases from J, the junction kept 10 bases outside the gene matches. The CDR3 is 13 residues long. The DNA of the CDR3 is TGTGCCACCCGGGACAGCCTCCTATACGAGCAGTACGTC. The encoded protein is CATRDSLLYEQYV.

With respect to this clone: A junction end diverges from the germline sequence, so it may reflect a read error. This chain links TRBV7-3 with TRBJ1-1, with a possible D match to TRBD1 (6 bases). Germline CDR1 SGHTA, CDR2 FQGTGA. The CDR3 consists of 13 residues. Here the CDR3 DNA reads TGTGTCAGCAGCTTACAGGGATACACTGAAGCTTTCTTT. Protein sequence: CVSSLQGYTEAFF.

This chain connects TRBV6-1 to TRBJ1-5; D gene ambiguous. Deletions cut 0 bases from V and 3 bases from J, with 15 bases between. Germline V lookup: CDR1 MNHNS, CDR2 SASEGT. The CDR3 loop spans 17 amino acids. CDR3 bases: TGTGCCAGCAGTGAAGCGCTTCGGAGGTTATTCAATCAGCCCCAGCATTTT. Encoded protein: CASSEALRRLFNQPQHF.

The chain has TRBV15 and TRBJ1-5; 11 bases align to TRBD1. Germline V gene sequence: CDR1 LNHNV, CDR2 YYDKDF (reference sequence). The CDR3 contains 17 residues. V dropped 1 base and J dropped 8; count of bases not matched to a gene: 10. The CDR3 is CATSRGTGGVGGEPQHF. CDR3 DNA sequence: TGTGCCACCAGCAGAGGGACAGGGGGCGTGGGGGGTGAGCCCCAGCATTTT.

This sequence joins TRBV7-2 and TRBJ2-5; D perhaps matches TRBD1 (6 bases). Germline assignment: CDR1 SGHTA and CDR2 FQGNSA. V was shortened by 5 bases and J by 1 base, with 14 bases between the two germline ends. The CDR3 is 15 residues long. The CDR3 spells CASSDLQGVQETQYF. In DNA, the CDR3 is TGTGCCAGCAGCGACTTACAGGGTGTCCAAGAGACCCAGTACTTC.

The V gene is TRBV5-1, the J gene TRBJ1-2; D may be TRBD1 (6 bases). Trimming shortened V by 4 bases and J by 2 bases, and 12 bases separated the two germline ends. Germline assignment: CDR1 SGHRS and CDR2 YFSETQ. This CDR3 comprises 14 residues. CDR3 sequence reads: CASSPSGQNYGYTF. In nucleotides, the CDR3 is TGCGCCAGCAGCCCATCGGGACAAAACTATGGCTACACCTTC.

V gene TRBV18 combines with J gene TRBJ2-7; 8 nucleotides line up with TRBD2. Germline-derived CDR1 and CDR2 are KGHSH and LQKENI. The CDR3 consists of 14 residues. The junction had 5 bases not matched to a gene; V was cut back by 2 bases and J by 5 bases. CDR3 DNA sequence: TGTGCCAGCTCACCATCGGGGGGGAATAACGAGCAGTACTTC. Its translation: CASSPSGGNNEQYF.

J is TRBJ1-2 and V is TRBV5-1, with D tentatively TRBD1 (5 bases). Germline V gene lookup returns CDR1 SGHRS and CDR2 YFSETQ. Between the trimmed V and J ends, which lost 0 bases and 8 bases, there was a span of 17 bases. The CDR3 loop spans 15 amino acids. CDR3 DNA: TGCGCCAGCAGCTTGGCCGGGCAGGCCCCAGGGGGCTACACCTTC. It translates to CASSLAGQAPGGYTF.

CDR3: CASRRPGQGARLSYEQYF. In DNA, the CDR3 is TGTGCCAGCAGGCGACCGGGACAGGGGGCGCGTCTATCCTACGAGCAGTACTTC. The V and J genes are TRBV7-6 and TRBJ2-7; 12 bases align to TRBD1. Trimming took 6 bases from V and 1 from J; bases not matched to a gene: 13. CDR3 length: 18 amino acids. Germline-derived CDR1 and CDR2 are SGHVS and FNYEAQ.

The V gene is TRBV7-2, the J gene TRBJ2-1; tentative D call: TRBD2 (7 bases). Germline V gives CDR1 SGHTA, CDR2 FQGNSA. CDR3 length: 15 residues. V lost 3 bases, J lost 9 bases, and 18 bases lay in between. CDR3 sequence (DNA): TGTGCCAGCAGCTTTCTGGGGGGGGGCCTCAGTGAGCAGTTCTTC. Its protein product is CASSFLGGGLSEQFF.